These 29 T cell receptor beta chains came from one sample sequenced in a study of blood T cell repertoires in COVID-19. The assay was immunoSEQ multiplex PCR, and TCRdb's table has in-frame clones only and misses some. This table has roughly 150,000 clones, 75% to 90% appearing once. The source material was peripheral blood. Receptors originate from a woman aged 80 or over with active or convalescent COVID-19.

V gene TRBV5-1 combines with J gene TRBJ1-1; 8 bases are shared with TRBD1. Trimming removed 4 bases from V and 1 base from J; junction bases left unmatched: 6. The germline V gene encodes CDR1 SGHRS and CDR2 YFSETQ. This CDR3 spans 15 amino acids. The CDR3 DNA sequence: TGCGCCAGCAGCGACCGACAGGGGCCGAACACTGAAGCTTTCTTT. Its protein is CASSDRQGPNTEAFF.

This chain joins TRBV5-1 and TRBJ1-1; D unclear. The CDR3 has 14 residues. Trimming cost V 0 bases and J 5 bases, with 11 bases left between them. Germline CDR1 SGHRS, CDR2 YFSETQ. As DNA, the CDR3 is TGCGCCAGCAGCTTGGAGGCGGGGTTGACTGAAGCTTTCTTT. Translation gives CASSLEAGLTEAFF.

The CDR3, as DNA: TGTGCCAGTAGCAAAGTTAGGGGTTATGGCTACACCTTC. Residues: CASSKVRGYGYTF. The chain employs TRBV19 and TRBJ1-2; perhaps TRBD1 as D (5 bases). Trimming stripped 6 bases from V and 5 bases from J, with 13 bases between. This CDR3 contains 13 residues. CDR1 and CDR2 (germline): LNHDA, SQIVND (reference sequence).

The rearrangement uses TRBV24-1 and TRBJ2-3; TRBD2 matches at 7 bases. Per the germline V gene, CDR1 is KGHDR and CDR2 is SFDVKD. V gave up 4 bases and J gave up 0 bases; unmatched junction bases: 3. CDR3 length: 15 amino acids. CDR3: CATSEPGGSTDTQYF. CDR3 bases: TGTGCCACCAGTGAGCCGGGGGGTAGCACAGATACGCAGTATTTT.

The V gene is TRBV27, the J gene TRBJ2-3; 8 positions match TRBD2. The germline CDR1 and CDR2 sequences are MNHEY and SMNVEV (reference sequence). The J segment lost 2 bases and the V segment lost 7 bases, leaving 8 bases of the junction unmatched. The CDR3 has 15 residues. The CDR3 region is CASKMRGAPTDTQYF. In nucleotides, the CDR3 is TGTGCCAGCAAAATGCGGGGGGCACCCACAGATACGCAGTATTTT.

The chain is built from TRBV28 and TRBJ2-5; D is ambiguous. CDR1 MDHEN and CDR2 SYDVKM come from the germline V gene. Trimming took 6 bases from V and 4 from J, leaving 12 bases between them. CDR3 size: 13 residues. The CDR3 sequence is CASSTPARETQYF. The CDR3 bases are TGTGCCAGCAGCACCCCAGCGAGAGAGACCCAGTACTTC.

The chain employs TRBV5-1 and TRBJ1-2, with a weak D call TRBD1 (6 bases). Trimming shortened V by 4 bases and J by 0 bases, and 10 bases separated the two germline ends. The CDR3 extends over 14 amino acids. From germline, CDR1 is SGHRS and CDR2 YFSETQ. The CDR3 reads CASSPTGSNYGYTF. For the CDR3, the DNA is TGCGCCAGCAGCCCTACAGGGTCTAACTATGGCTACACCTTC.

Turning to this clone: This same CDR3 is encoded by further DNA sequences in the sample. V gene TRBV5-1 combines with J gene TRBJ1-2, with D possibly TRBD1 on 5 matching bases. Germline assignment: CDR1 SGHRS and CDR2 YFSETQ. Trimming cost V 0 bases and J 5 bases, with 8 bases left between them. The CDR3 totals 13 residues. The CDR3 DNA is TGCGCCAGCAGCTTGGGGACAAATTATGGCTACACCTTC. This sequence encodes CASSLGTNYGYTF.

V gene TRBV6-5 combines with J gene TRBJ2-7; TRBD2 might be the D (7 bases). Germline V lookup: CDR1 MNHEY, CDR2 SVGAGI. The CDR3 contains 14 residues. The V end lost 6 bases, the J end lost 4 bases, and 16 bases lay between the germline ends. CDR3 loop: CASRGGGGDYEQYF. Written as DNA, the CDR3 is TGTGCCAGCAGAGGGGGAGGGGGGGATTACGAGCAGTACTTC.

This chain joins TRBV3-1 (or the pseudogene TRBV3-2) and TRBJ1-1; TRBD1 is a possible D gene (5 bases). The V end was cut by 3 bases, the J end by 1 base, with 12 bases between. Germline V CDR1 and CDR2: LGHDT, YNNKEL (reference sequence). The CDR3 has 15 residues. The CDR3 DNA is TGTGCCAGCAGCCAGTCTCTCGGGGGGAACACTGAAGCTTTCTTT. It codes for CASSQSLGGNTEAFF.

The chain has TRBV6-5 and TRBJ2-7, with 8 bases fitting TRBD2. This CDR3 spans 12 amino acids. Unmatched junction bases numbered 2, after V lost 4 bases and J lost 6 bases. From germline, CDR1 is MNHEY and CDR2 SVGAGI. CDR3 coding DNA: TGTGCCAGCAGTTCAACTAGCGGCGAGCAGTACTTC. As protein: CASSSTSGEQYF.

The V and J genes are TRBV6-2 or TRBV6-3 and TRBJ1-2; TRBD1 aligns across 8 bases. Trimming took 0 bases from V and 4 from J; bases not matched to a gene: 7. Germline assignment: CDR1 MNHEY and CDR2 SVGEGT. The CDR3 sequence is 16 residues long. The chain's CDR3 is CASSYSSGGGGYGYTF. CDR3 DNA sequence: TGTGCCAGCAGTTACTCATCAGGGGGCGGCGGCTATGGCTACACCTTC.

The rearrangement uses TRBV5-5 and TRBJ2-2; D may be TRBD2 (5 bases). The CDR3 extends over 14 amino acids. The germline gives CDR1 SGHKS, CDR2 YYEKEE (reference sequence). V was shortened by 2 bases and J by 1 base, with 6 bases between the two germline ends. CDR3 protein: CASSFGLNTGELFF. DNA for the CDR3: TGTGCCAGCAGCTTCGGACTGAACACCGGGGAGCTGTTTTTT.

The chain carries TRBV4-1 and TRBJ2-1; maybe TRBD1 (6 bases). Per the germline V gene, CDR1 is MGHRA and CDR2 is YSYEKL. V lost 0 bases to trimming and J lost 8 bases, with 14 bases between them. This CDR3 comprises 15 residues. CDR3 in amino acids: CASSQDRTVWDEQFF. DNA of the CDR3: TGCGCCAGCAGCCAAGATCGGACAGTCTGGGATGAGCAGTTCTTC.

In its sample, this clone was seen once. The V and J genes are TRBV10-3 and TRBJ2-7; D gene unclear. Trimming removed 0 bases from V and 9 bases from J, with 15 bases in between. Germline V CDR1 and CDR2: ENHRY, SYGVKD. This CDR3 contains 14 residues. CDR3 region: CAISESQVEDAQYF. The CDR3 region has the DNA TGTGCCATCAGTGAGTCTCAAGTCGAGGATGCGCAGTACTTC.

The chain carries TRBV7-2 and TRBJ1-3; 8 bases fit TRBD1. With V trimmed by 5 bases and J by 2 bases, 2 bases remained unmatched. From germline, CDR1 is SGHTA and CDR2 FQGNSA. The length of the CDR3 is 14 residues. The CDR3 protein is CASSVQGAGNTIYF. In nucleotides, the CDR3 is TGTGCCAGCAGCGTACAGGGGGCTGGAAACACCATATATTTT. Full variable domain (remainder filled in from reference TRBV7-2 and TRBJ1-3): GAGVSQSPSNKVTEKGKDVELRCDPISGHTALYWYRQSLGQGLEFLIYFQGNSAPDKSGLPSDRFSAERTGGSVSTLTIQRTQQEDSAVYLCASSVQGAGNTIYFGEGSWLTVV.

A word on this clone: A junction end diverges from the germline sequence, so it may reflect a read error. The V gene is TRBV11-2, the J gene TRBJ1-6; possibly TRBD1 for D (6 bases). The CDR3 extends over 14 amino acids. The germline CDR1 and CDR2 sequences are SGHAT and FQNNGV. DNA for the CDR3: TGTGCCAGCAGCTTAGCAGGGGTTAATTCGCCCCTCCACTTT. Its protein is CASSLAGVNSPLHF. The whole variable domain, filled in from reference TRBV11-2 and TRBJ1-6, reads EAGVAQSPRYKIIEKRQSVAFWCNPISGHATLYWYQQILGQGPKLLIQFQNNGVVDDSQLPKDRFSAERLKGVDSTLKIQPAKLEDSAVYLCASSLAGVNSPLHFGNGTRLTVT.

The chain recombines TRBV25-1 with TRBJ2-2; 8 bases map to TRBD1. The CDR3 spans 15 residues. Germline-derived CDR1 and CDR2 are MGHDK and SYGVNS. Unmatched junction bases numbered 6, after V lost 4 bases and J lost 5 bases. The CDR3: CASSANRGETGELFF. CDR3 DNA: TGTGCCAGCAGTGCAAACAGGGGGGAAACCGGGGAGCTGTTTTTT.

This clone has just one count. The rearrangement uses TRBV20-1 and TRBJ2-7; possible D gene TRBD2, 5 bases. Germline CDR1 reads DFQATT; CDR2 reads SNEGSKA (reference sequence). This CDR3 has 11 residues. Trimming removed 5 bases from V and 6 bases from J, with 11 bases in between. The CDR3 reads CSASEEFEQYF. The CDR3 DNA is TGCAGTGCTTCGGAGGAGTTCGAGCAGTACTTC.

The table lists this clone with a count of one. The CDR3 here is CASSRDRGSYEQYF. The DNA of the CDR3 is TGTGCCAGCTCGAGGGACAGGGGTTCCTACGAGCAGTACTTC. The genes are TRBV19 and TRBJ2-7; 10 bases line up with TRBD1. Trimming took 9 bases from V and 1 from J; bases not matched to a gene: 6. The length of the CDR3 is 14 residues. Germline V gene data show CDR1 as LNHDA and CDR2 as SQIVND (reference sequence).

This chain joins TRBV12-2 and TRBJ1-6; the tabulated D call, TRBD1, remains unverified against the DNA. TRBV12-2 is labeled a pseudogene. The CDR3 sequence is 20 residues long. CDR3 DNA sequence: TGTGCAAGTCGCTTAGCCCTCCAGGGGCCGCTAAGCCCGGCAGCTTCACCCCTCCACTTT. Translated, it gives CASRLALQGPLSPAASPLHF.

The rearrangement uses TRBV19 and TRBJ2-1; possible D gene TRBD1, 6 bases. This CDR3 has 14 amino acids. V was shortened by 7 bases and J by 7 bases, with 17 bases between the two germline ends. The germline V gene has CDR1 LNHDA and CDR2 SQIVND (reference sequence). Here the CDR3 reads CASTVRGLSNEQFF. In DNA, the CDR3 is TGTGCCAGTACCGTAAGGGGGTTAAGTAATGAGCAGTTCTTC.

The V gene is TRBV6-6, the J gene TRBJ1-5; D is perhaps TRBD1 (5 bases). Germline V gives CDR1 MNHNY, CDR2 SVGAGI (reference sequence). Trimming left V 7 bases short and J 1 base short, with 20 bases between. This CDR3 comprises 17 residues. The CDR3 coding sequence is TGTGCCAGCATTCGGGGGGGGAGGACCTTAAGCAATCAGCCCCAGCATTTT. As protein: CASIRGGRTLSNQPQHF.

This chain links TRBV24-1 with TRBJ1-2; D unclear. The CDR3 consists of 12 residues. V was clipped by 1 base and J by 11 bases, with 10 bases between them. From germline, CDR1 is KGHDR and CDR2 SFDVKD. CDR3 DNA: TGTGCCACCAGTGATTTTGGGCAGGCTTACACCTTC. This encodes CATSDFGQAYTF.

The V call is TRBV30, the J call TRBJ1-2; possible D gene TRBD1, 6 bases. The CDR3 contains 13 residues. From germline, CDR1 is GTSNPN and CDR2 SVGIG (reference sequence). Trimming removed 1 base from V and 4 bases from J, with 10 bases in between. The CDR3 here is CAWSEGVAYGYTF. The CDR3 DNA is TGTGCCTGGAGTGAGGGGGTGGCCTATGGCTACACCTTC.

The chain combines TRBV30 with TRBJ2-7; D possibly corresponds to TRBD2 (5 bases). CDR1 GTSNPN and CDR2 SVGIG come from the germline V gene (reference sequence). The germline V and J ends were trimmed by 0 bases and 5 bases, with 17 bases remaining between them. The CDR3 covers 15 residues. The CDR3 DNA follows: TGTGCCTGGAGTGTAGGGTTCGAAGCGGTGAACGAGCAGTACTTC. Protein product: CAWSVGFEAVNEQYF.

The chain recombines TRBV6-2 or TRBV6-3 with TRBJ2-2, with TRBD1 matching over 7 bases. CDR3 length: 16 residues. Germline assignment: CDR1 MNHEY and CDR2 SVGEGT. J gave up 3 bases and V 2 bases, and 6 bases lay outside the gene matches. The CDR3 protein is CASSYLRQGDTGELFF. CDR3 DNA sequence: TGTGCCAGCAGTTACCTGAGACAGGGCGACACCGGGGAGCTGTTTTTT.

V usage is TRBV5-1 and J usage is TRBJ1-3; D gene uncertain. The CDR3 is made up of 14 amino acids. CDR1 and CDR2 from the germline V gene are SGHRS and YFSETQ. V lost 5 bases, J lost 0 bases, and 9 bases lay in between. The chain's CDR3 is CASRPYSSGNTIYF. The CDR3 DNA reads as TGCGCCAGCAGACCTTACAGCTCTGGAAACACCATATATTTT.

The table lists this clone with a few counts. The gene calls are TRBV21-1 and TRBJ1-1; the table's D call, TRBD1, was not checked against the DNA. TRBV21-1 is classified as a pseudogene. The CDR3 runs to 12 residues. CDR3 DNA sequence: TGTGCCAGCAGCTACAGGGTTACTGAAGCTTTCTTT. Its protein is CASSYRVTEAFF.